This T cell receptor beta chain was identified during a study of T cells in Graves' hyperthyroidism and ophthalmopathy. The CDR3 length is 16 residues. Trimming took 0 bases from V and 1 from J, leaving 13 bases between them. Germline CDR1 is SGHAT and CDR2 is FQNNGV. Authors of the study amplified TCR beta CDR3 regions from RNA transcripts. First-round RT-PCR of the TCR CDR3 relied on the HTBI primer set. MiXCR, run by TCRdb on the multiplex PCR reads, gives a single entry per CDR3 protein. The sample lists a few hundred thousand distinct CDR3 sequences; 15% to 20% were seen once. Sample: blood. The source of this sequence is a middle-aged woman with Graves' ophthalmopathy. The chain carries TRBV11-2 and TRBJ2-7; D is ambiguous. The CDR3 DNA sequence: TGTGCCAGCAGCTTAGAGGGATCTCACCCATCCTACGAGCAGTACTTC. Encoded protein: CASSLEGSHPSYEQYF.